These 23 T cell receptor beta chains were all obtained from the same sample, sequenced in a study of beta chain features in type 1 diabetes. The authors reverse transcribed all of the isolated RNA, so sequencing captured expressed TCRB transcripts. The protocol was immunoSEQ multiplex PCR, while the TCRdb copy is restricted to in-frame clones and leaves out a portion. The repertoire consists of 970,000 or so clones, with under 20% occurring once and the leading ten covering 0.023%. Sequencing used naive CD4+ T cells from blood. The source of these receptors is a woman between 18 and 29 years old in good health.

This clone was recorded a few times. V and J are TRBV21-1 and TRBJ2-1. TRBV21-1 is listed as a pseudogene. The CDR3 consists of 17 residues. CDR3 sequence reads: CASSKVKGSTSYNEQFF. CDR3 DNA: TGTGCCAGCAGCAAAGTCAAGGGGAGTACCTCCTACAATGAGCAGTTCTTC.

This clone was found a few times. The genes are TRBV10-3 and TRBJ2-2; D is perhaps TRBD1 (6 bases). With 5 bases removed from V and 5 bases from J, the gap between germline ends came to 21 bases. Germline V lookup: CDR1 ENHRY, CDR2 SYGVKD. The CDR3 has 17 residues. Here the CDR3 reads CAISSGRTVFPTGELFF. DNA for the CDR3: TGTGCCATCAGTTCTGGCCGGACAGTTTTTCCGACCGGGGAGCTGTTTTTT.

This clone appeared a few times. The rearrangement links TRBV5-6 to TRBJ2-1; maybe TRBD2 (5 bases). Germline CDR1 is SGHDT and CDR2 is YYEEEE. CDR3 size: 16 residues. Trimming stripped 1 base from V and 0 bases from J, with 11 bases between. The CDR3 nucleotides read TGTGCCAGCAGCTTGCTCTCGGGATCCTCCTACAATGAGCAGTTCTTC. It yields the protein CASSLLSGSSYNEQFF.

The V and J genes are TRBV27 and TRBJ2-3, with TRBD2 matching 12 bases. The germline CDR1 and CDR2 sequences are MNHEY and SMNVEV (reference sequence). The CDR3 totals 16 residues. Trimming at V came to 3 bases and at J to 4 bases, leaving 5 bases not matched to a gene. CDR3 coding DNA: TGTGCCAGCAGTTTGCTAGCGGGAGGGATCTCAGATACGCAGTATTTT. Translation: CASSLLAGGISDTQYF.

This clone has just a few counts. V gene TRBV14 combines with J gene TRBJ2-7; D might be TRBD2 (5 bases). There are 11 residues in the CDR3. Germline values: CDR1 SGHDN, CDR2 FVKESK. V was cut by 4 bases and J by 5 bases, with 6 bases left in between. The CDR3 loop is CASSPGNEQYF. The CDR3 DNA reads TGTGCCAGCAGCCCCGGGAACGAGCAGTACTTC.

This clone was picked up a small number of times. This sample also contains other DNA sequences that code for the same CDR3. The V and J genes are TRBV19 and TRBJ2-5; possible D gene TRBD2, 5 bases. Trimming cost V 3 bases and J 2 bases, with 10 bases left between them. The CDR3 is made up of 14 amino acids. Germline V gene sequence: CDR1 LNHDA, CDR2 SQIVND (reference sequence). The CDR3 is CASSINGLQETQYF. The DNA for the CDR3 is TGTGCCAGTAGTATTAACGGACTTCAAGAGACCCAGTACTTC.

The chain is built from TRBV14 and TRBJ1-3; D remains ambiguous. Trimming removed 2 bases at V and 1 base at J, with 18 bases between. Germline V gene data show CDR1 as SGHDN and CDR2 as FVKESK. This CDR3 comprises 18 residues. CDR3 nucleotides: TGTGCCAGCAGCCAACGCCACACACCACGGATTTCTGGAAACACCATATATTTT. Protein: CASSQRHTPRISGNTIYF. Full variable domain (rest looked up from reference TRBV14 and TRBJ1-3): EAGVTQFPSHSVIEKGQTVTLRCDPISGHDNLYWYRRVMGKEIKFLLHFVKESKQDESGMPNNRFLAERTGGTYSTLKVQPAELEDSGVYFCASSQRHTPRISGNTIYFGEGSWLTVV.

The chain recombines TRBV12-5 with TRBJ2-1; no clear D gene. This CDR3 has 11 residues. V dropped 5 bases and J dropped 8 bases, with 7 bases sitting between them. Looked up from germline, CDR1 is LGHNT and CDR2 is FRNRAP. The CDR3 nucleotides read TGTGCTAGTGGTCCTCCAGATGAGCAGTTCTTC. Translating it yields CASGPPDEQFF.

The chain links TRBV7-9 to TRBJ2-1, with D tentatively TRBD2 (6 bases). The CDR3 is 13 amino acids. Germline values: CDR1 SEHNR, CDR2 FQNEAQ (reference sequence). V shed 8 bases and J shed 5 bases, with 13 bases lying between them. CDR3 in DNA: TGTGCCAGCCATTTGGACTACAACAATGAGCAGTTCTTC. It specifies CASHLDYNNEQFF.

The chain couples TRBV10-1 to TRBJ2-3, with 8 positions matching TRBD2. Losses at the gene ends were 3 bases for V and 5 bases for J; bases not matched to a gene: 4. The CDR3 covers 14 residues. Per the germline V gene, CDR1 is WNHNN and CDR2 is SYGVQD (reference sequence). The CDR3, as DNA: TGCGCCAGCAGTGAAGCGGGAGCGAGAGATACGCAGTATTTT. This gives the protein CASSEAGARDTQYF.

This clone has only a few counts. V gene TRBV10-3 combines with J gene TRBJ1-4; TRBD1 is a possible D gene (6 bases). The CDR3 is 14 amino acids. Germline loops: CDR1 ENHRY, CDR2 SYGVKD. V was trimmed by 6 bases and J by 8 bases, leaving 16 bases between them. The CDR3 region is CAISFVGGQEKLFF. In DNA form, the CDR3 reads TGTGCCATCAGCTTCGTTGGGGGCCAGGAAAAACTGTTTTTT.

The chain employs TRBV7-6 and TRBJ1-1, with TRBD1 matching 7 bases. The CDR3 runs 14 residues. CDR1 and CDR2 (germline): SGHVS, FNYEAQ. V was clipped by 3 bases and J by 3 bases; unmatched bases: 4. CDR3 bases: TGTGCCAGCAGCTTTACAGGGGTTGACACTGAAGCTTTCTTT. It is translated as CASSFTGVDTEAFF.

V is TRBV7-9 and J is TRBJ2-5, with D possibly matching TRBD2 (5 bases). Germline loops: CDR1 SEHNR, CDR2 FQNEAQ (reference sequence). There are 15 residues in the CDR3. Trimming left V 5 bases short and J 5 bases short, with 18 bases between. CDR3 coding DNA: TGTGCCAGCAGCCCCAGCCCGGCTAGCTCCGAGACCCAGTACTTC. It yields the protein CASSPSPASSETQYF.

The chain links TRBV7-6 to TRBJ2-1, with 8 bases identical to TRBD2. This CDR3 is 15 amino acids long. V was clipped by 1 base and J by 5 bases; unmatched bases: 4. Per the germline V gene, CDR1 is SGHVS and CDR2 is FNYEAQ. CDR3 protein: CASSLGGLANNEQFF. The CDR3 DNA is TGTGCCAGCAGCTTAGGTGGACTAGCTAACAATGAGCAGTTCTTC.

V gene TRBV5-1 combines with J gene TRBJ1-2; D remains unclear. CDR1 is SGHRS, CDR2 YFSETQ, per germline. V lost 3 bases, J lost 3 bases, and 9 bases lay in between. There are 13 residues in the CDR3. The CDR3 reads CASSSPEYYGYTF. The CDR3 nucleotides are TGCGCCAGCAGCTCCCCGGAATACTATGGCTACACCTTC. The full variable domain, its missing parts supplied by reference TRBV5-1 and TRBJ1-2, is KAGVTQTPRYLIKTRGQQVTLSCSPISGHRSVSWYQQTPGQGLQFLFEYFSETQRNKGNFPGRFSGRQFSNSRSEMNVSTLELGDSALYLCASSSPEYYGYTFGSGTRLTVV.

Comment on this clone: One end of the junction is discordant with germline, which a read error may explain. The CDR3 sequence is CASSSRLNSLF. The CDR3 DNA reads TGTGCCAGCAGTTCAAGGCTAAACAGTCTCTTC. The rearrangement links TRBV6-6 to TRBJ2-1, with D unresolved. This CDR3 is built from 11 residues. Germline V gene sequence: CDR1 MNHNY, CDR2 SVGAGI (reference sequence).

This clone was recorded a few times. V gene TRBV19 combines with J gene TRBJ1-5; TRBD1 might be the D (5 bases). The germline CDR1 and CDR2 sequences are LNHDA and SQIVND (reference sequence). The CDR3 extends over 14 amino acids. V shed 3 bases and J shed 7 bases, with 13 bases lying between them. In DNA form, the CDR3 reads TGTGCCAGTAGTATGTTCGGGGGTTACCAGCCCCAGCATTTT. It encodes CASSMFGGYQPQHF.

There are a few counts of this clone. The V gene is TRBV2, the J gene TRBJ2-3; 8 bases align to TRBD2. The germline V gene encodes CDR1 SNHLY and CDR2 FYNNEI. With V trimmed by 6 bases and J by 10 bases, 6 bases remained unmatched. The CDR3 consists of 12 residues. CDR3 sequence: CASSLTSASQYF. Here the CDR3 DNA reads TGTGCCAGCAGCCTGACTAGCGCGTCGCAGTATTTT.

In the case of this clone: Other DNA sequences in this sample translate to the same CDR3. The chain employs TRBV7-9 and TRBJ2-1; 12 positions match TRBD2. There are 15 residues in the CDR3. Germline V gives CDR1 SEHNR, CDR2 FQNEAQ (reference sequence). V gave up 1 base and J gave up 5 bases; unmatched junction bases: 0. CDR3 nucleotides: TGTGCCAGCAGCTTAGGACTAGCGGGAGACAATGAGCAGTTCTTC. The encoded protein is CASSLGLAGDNEQFF.

This clone was counted a few times. This CDR3 is also generated by other DNA sequences in the sample. In nucleotides, the CDR3 is TGTGCCAGCAGCGTAGGTGACGAGCAGTACTTC. It specifies CASSVGDEQYF. The rearrangement links TRBV9 to TRBJ2-7; D remains unclear. This CDR3 region has 11 residues. The germline CDR1 and CDR2 sequences are SGDLS and YYNGEE. With 0 bases removed from V and 5 bases from J, the gap between germline ends came to 3 bases.

This clone turned up a few times. This chain connects TRBV4-2 to TRBJ1-3; perhaps TRBD1 as D (5 bases). CDR1 LGHNA and CDR2 YNFKEQ come from the germline V gene. V was shortened by 1 base and J by 7 bases, with 20 bases between the two germline ends. This CDR3 has 17 residues. The CDR3 spells CASSQGLSGPNRNTIYF. The CDR3 DNA follows: TGTGCCAGCAGCCAAGGACTGTCAGGGCCAAACAGGAACACCATATATTTT.

The CDR3 DNA reads as TGTGCCAGCAGTGTTGGGACAGGGAATTATGGCTACACCTTC. It yields the protein CASSVGTGNYGYTF. This sequence joins TRBV2 and TRBJ1-2; TRBD1 aligns across 9 bases. CDR3 length: 14 amino acids. Germline CDR1 is SNHLY and CDR2 is FYNNEI. The V segment lost 4 bases and the J segment 5 bases; nucleotides outside the gene matches: 5.

The V gene is TRBV25-1, the J gene TRBJ2-7; tentatively, D is TRBD1 (6 bases). V lost 7 bases and J 2 bases, leaving 9 bases between the germline ends. The CDR3 totals 12 residues. Germline-derived CDR1 and CDR2 are MGHDK and SYGVNS. The CDR3 coding sequence is TGTGCCAGCACCAGGGGCCCCTACGAGCAGTACTTC. This codes for CASTRGPYEQYF.